Following are 8 T cell receptor beta chains from one sample sequenced in a study of OX40 agonist ivuxolimab in advanced cancers. The assay was immunoSEQ multiplex PCR, and TCRdb's table has in-frame clones only and misses some. The table records about 79,000 clones, roughly 87% of them present only once. This specimen consisted of CD4+ or CD8+ T cells sorted from blood, obtained in a trial of the OX40 agonist ivuxolimab. The receptors come from an adult with an advanced solid tumor such as melanoma, head and neck, liver or kidney cancer.

The chain carries TRBV19 and TRBJ2-5; D is undetermined. Germline CDR1 and CDR2: LNHDA and SQIVND (reference sequence). V shed 5 bases and J shed 1 base, with 11 bases lying between them. The CDR3 loop spans 14 amino acids. CDR3 sequence reads: CASSDRRTQETQYF. The CDR3 nucleotides read TGTGCCAGTAGTGATCGGCGGACCCAAGAGACCCAGTACTTC.

DNA for the CDR3: TGTGCCAGCTCACCGGAGAGCCACTACGAGCAGTACTTC. Its translation: CASSPESHYEQYF. The J gene is TRBJ2-7, the V gene TRBV18; D is unresolved. CDR1 is KGHSH and CDR2 is LQKENI in the germline V gene. CDR3 length: 13 amino acids. Trimming took off 3 bases at V and 3 bases at J, with 9 bases between the two ends.

V gene TRBV13 combines with J gene TRBJ2-3; D gene unclear. The CDR3 has 14 residues. The V gene's germline CDR1 is PRHDT and CDR2 FYEKMQ (reference sequence). Trimming removed 3 bases from V and 2 bases from J, with 9 bases in between. CDR3: CASSLTYTTDTQYF. CDR3 in DNA: TGTGCCAGCAGCTTGACATATACCACAGATACGCAGTATTTT.

This rearrangement joins TRBV19 to TRBJ1-5, with D uncertain. The CDR3 spans 13 residues. Trimming took off 7 bases at V and 2 bases at J, with 9 bases between the two ends. CDR1 LNHDA and CDR2 SQIVND come from the germline V gene (reference sequence). CDR3 amino acids: CASKPLGNQPQHF. The CDR3, as DNA: TGTGCCAGTAAGCCCCTAGGCAATCAGCCCCAGCATTTT.

CDR3 amino acids: CARSFTGITEAFF. Written as DNA, the CDR3 is TGTGCCAGAAGCTTTACAGGGATCACTGAAGCTTTCTTT. The chain uses TRBV7-5 and TRBJ1-1; the DNA was not used to check the table's D call, TRBD1. TRBV7-5 is given as a pseudogene. The CDR3 has 13 amino acids.

The chain recombines TRBV1 with TRBJ2-7; the table's D gene call, TRBD2, was not cross checked with the DNA. TRBV1 is a listed pseudogene. The CDR3 spans 16 residues. As DNA, the CDR3 is TGCACCAGCAGCCAAGGGATTGGCGGCAGCTCCTACGAGCAGTACGTC. This gives the protein CTSSQGIGGSSYEQYV.

The chain has TRBV18 and TRBJ2-1; D remains unclear. V was trimmed by 2 bases and J by 0 bases, leaving 11 bases between them. The CDR3 runs to 16 residues. Looked up from germline, CDR1 is KGHSH and CDR2 is LQKENI. As DNA, the CDR3 is TGTGCCAGCTCACCAGAGGCCCTGAGCTCCTACAATGAGCAGTTCTTC. Translation gives CASSPEALSSYNEQFF. The full variable domain, with the rest looked up from reference TRBV18 and TRBJ2-1, is NAGVMQNPRHLVRRRGQEARLRCSPMKGHSHVYWYRQLPEEGLKFMVYLQKENIIDESGMPKERFSAEFPKEGPSILRIQQVVRGDSAAYFCASSPEALSSYNEQFFGPGTRLTVL.

The chain is built from TRBV11-2 and TRBJ2-7; either TRBD1 or TRBD2 may fit D (5 bases each). This CDR3 has 13 amino acids. Germline V CDR1 and CDR2: SGHAT, FQNNGV. V was pared by 1 base and J by 7 bases, with 11 bases between. CDR3 sequence (DNA): TGTGCCAGCAGCTTAGTTTCGGGGCGGGAGCAGTACTTC. Protein sequence: CASSLVSGREQYF.